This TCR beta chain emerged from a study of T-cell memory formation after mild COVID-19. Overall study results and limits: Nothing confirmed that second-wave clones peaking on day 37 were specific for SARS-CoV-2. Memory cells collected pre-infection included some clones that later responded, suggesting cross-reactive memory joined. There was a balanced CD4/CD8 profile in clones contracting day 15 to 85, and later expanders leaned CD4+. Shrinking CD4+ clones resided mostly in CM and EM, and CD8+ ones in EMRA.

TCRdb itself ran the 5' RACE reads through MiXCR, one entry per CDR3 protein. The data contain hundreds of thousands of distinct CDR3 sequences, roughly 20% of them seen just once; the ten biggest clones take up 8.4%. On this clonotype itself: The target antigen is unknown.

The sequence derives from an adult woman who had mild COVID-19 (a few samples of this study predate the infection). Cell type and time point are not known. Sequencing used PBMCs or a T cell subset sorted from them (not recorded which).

The CDR3 region is CASGPDRGYGYTF. CDR3 in DNA: TGTGCTAGTGGCCCAGACAGGGGGTATGGCTACACCTTC. J is TRBJ1-2 and V is TRBV12-5; 9 bases line up with TRBD1. V lost 6 bases, J lost 5 bases, and 4 bases stayed unmatched. The CDR3 has 13 residues. Germline assignment: CDR1 LGHNT and CDR2 FRNRAP.